This T cell receptor beta chain comes out of a study of cytomegalovirus exposure and HLA in healthy donors. The PCR employed 60 Vbeta primers together with 13 Jbeta primers. The protocol was immunoSEQ multiplex PCR, while the TCRdb copy is restricted to in-frame clones and leaves out a portion. In the table there are fewer than 300,000 clones, 86% of which are singletons. The CDR3 covers 12 residues. Germline CDR1 MDHEN, CDR2 SYDVKM. Deletions cut 4 bases from V and 4 bases from J, with 7 bases between. Sequenced: PBMCs. This TCR came from a man in his forties in good health and CMV-seropositive. The rearrangement joins TRBV28 to TRBJ1-2; D unclear. This CDR3 reads CASSSYSYGYTF. CDR3 DNA sequence: TGTGCCAGCAGTTCCTACAGCTATGGCTACACCTTC.